The 32 T cell receptor beta chains presented below share a single source sample, sequenced in a study of cytomegalovirus exposure and HLA in healthy donors. Use of 60 Vbeta and 13 Jbeta primers characterized the PCR. Generated by immunoSEQ multiplex PCR, the TCRdb table keeps only in-frame clones and is missing some. The sample carries some 120,000 clones, roughly 80% recorded once. Sequenced: PBMCs. The receptor source for this set is a middle-aged man in good health and CMV-seronegative.

V usage is TRBV5-1 and J usage is TRBJ1-3, with 8 bases aligning to TRBD1. Germline V lookup: CDR1 SGHRS, CDR2 YFSETQ. This CDR3 is built from 16 residues. V was pared by 0 bases and J by 6 bases, with 8 bases of the junction left unmatched. In DNA, the CDR3 is TGCGCCAGCAGCTTGGACTGGACAGGGACAACAAACACCATATATTTT. This sequence encodes CASSLDWTGTTNTIYF.

The rearrangement joins TRBV10-3 to TRBJ2-3, with a possible D match to TRBD1 (6 bases). CDR3 length: 17 residues. The V and J ends lost 6 bases and 5 bases respectively, with 24 bases between them. In germline, CDR1 is ENHRY, CDR2 SYGVKD. CDR3 DNA sequence: TGTGCCATCAGCCCGCGAGGGACAAGGGCCGAGGAAGATACGCAGTATTTT. Protein: CAISPRGTRAEEDTQYF.

The chain carries TRBV30 and TRBJ1-4; 8 bases agree with TRBD1. Germline V gene data show CDR1 as GTSNPN and CDR2 as SVGIG (reference sequence). V lost 3 bases, J lost 7 bases, and 10 bases stayed unmatched. CDR3 length equals 15 residues. CDR3 amino acids: CAWSRGQGSSEKLFF. The CDR3 DNA reads TGTGCCTGGAGCAGAGGACAGGGATCGAGTGAAAAACTGTTTTTT.

Note on this clone: As the CDR3 is not closed by the conserved phenylalanine or tryptophan, this likely results from a read error. The chain links TRBV4-1 to TRBJ1-4; the D gene is possibly TRBD1 (5 bases). Germline loops: CDR1 MGHRA, CDR2 YSYEKL. The ends were cut back, 3 bases at V and 4 bases at J, with 12 bases in the middle. CDR3 size: 15 residues. DNA for the CDR3: TGCGCCAGCAGCCAGGCGCCAGGGAATAATGAAAAACTGTTTGTT. Its protein product is CASSQAPGNNEKLFV.

The chain joins TRBV19 to TRBJ2-7, with 11 bases fitting TRBD1. The length of the CDR3 is 15 residues. V lost 5 bases and J lost 0; bases outside the gene matches: 3. Looked up from germline, CDR1 is LNHDA and CDR2 is SQIVND (reference sequence). The CDR3 here is CASSPGTGGSYEQYF. CDR3 coding DNA: TGTGCCAGTAGTCCCGGGACAGGGGGCTCCTACGAGCAGTACTTC.

This chain joins TRBV2 and TRBJ1-6; D unclear. Germline V gives CDR1 SNHLY, CDR2 FYNNEI. CDR3 length equals 15 residues. V was cut by 3 bases and J by 7 bases, with 13 bases left in between. CDR3: CASSERYHENSPLHF. The DNA for the CDR3 is TGTGCCAGCAGTGAGCGGTATCACGAGAATTCACCCCTCCACTTT.

This sequence joins TRBV28 and TRBJ2-7, with D tentatively TRBD1 (6 bases). There are 13 residues in the CDR3. The V gene's germline CDR1 is MDHEN and CDR2 SYDVKM. Trimming took off 2 bases at V and 7 bases at J, with 12 bases between the two ends. DNA of the CDR3: TGTGCCAGCAGTTTAAGGGGGTCTGGTGAGCAGTACTTC. This codes for CASSLRGSGEQYF.

The rearrangement joins TRBV7-2 to TRBJ2-3; 7 bases match TRBD1. The CDR3 covers 13 residues. The V gene end was trimmed by 5 bases and the J gene end by 10 bases; junction bases not matched to a gene: 9. CDR1 and CDR2 from the germline V gene are SGHTA and FQGNSA. The CDR3 protein is CASSVDRETAQYF. The CDR3 nucleotides are TGTGCCAGCAGCGTAGACAGGGAAACTGCGCAGTATTTT.

This sequence joins TRBV6-6 and TRBJ1-2; TRBD1 is a possible D gene (6 bases). Trimming shortened V by 0 bases and J by 2 bases, and 7 bases separated the two germline ends. Germline V gene lookup returns CDR1 MNHNY and CDR2 SVGAGI (reference sequence). The length of the CDR3 is 14 residues. CDR3 coding DNA: TGTGCCAGCAGTTACTCGGGACAAAACTATGGCTACACCTTC. Translating gives CASSYSGQNYGYTF.

This rearrangement joins TRBV5-1 to TRBJ1-4, with D possibly TRBD1 on 6 matching bases. Deletions cut 4 bases from V and 4 bases from J, with 8 bases between. Per germline, CDR1 SGHRS and CDR2 YFSETQ. The CDR3 runs to 13 residues. The chain's CDR3 is CASSQDSNEKLFF. In DNA, the CDR3 is TGCGCCAGCAGCCAGGACAGTAATGAAAAACTGTTTTTT. The whole variable domain, remainder taken from reference TRBV5-1 and TRBJ1-4, is KAGVTQTPRYLIKTRGQQVTLSCSPISGHRSVSWYQQTPGQGLQFLFEYFSETQRNKGNFPGRFSGRQFSNSRSEMNVSTLELGDSALYLCASSQDSNEKLFFGSGTQLSVL.

V usage is TRBV7-8 and J usage is TRBJ1-4; 7 bases align to TRBD1. The V and J ends lost 5 bases and 3 bases, in that order; junction bases with no gene match: 6. From germline, CDR1 is SGHVS and CDR2 FQNEAQ. The CDR3 runs 15 residues. In nucleotides, the CDR3 is TGTGCCAGCAGCCCAGGGGGGAAGGCTAATGAAAAACTGTTTTTT. Residues: CASSPGGKANEKLFF.

The chain carries TRBV5-4 and TRBJ1-1, with TRBD1 matching 7 bases. J lost 10 bases, V lost 3 bases, and 15 bases had no gene match. The CDR3 is made up of 15 amino acids. In germline, CDR1 is SGHNT, CDR2 YYREEE (reference sequence). The CDR3 nucleotides read TGTGCCAGCAGCTCATCACCCCCGGGACAGTTCGGAGCTTTCTTT. Translating gives CASSSSPPGQFGAFF.

This clone came up a few times. CDR3 sequence reads: CASSVGLAGVSKFF. The CDR3 DNA follows: TGTGCCAGCAGCGTAGGACTAGCGGGAGTTTCCAAGTTCTTC. The rearrangement links TRBV9 to TRBJ2-1, with 12 nucleotides matching TRBD2. After removal of 0 bases from V and 14 bases from J, the junction contained 6 bases not matched to a gene. The CDR3 consists of 14 residues. The germline gives CDR1 SGDLS, CDR2 YYNGEE.

J is TRBJ2-3 and V is TRBV28, with 8 bases matching TRBD2. The CDR3 is made up of 15 amino acids. CDR1 and CDR2 from the germline V gene are MDHEN and SYDVKM. V lost 6 bases to trimming and J lost 13 bases; unmatched junction nucleotides: 18. Written as DNA, the CDR3 is TGTGCCAGCAGCCCTGGACTAGCCGCTGCCCGGAGGGAGTATTTT. This gives the protein CASSPGLAAARREYF.

J is TRBJ1-5 and V is TRBV6-1, with no clear D. The length of the CDR3 is 16 residues. With 4 bases removed from V and 0 bases from J, the gap between germline ends came to 13 bases. Germline lookup yields CDR1 MNHNS and CDR2 SASEGT. This CDR3 reads CASSVFTDISNQPQHF. Written as DNA, the CDR3 is TGTGCCAGCAGTGTCTTCACAGACATTAGCAATCAGCCCCAGCATTTT.

This sequence joins TRBV2 and TRBJ2-5; 9 bases align to TRBD2. CDR1 SNHLY and CDR2 FYNNEI come from the germline V gene. V shed 4 bases, J shed 4 bases, and the junction held 4 bases outside the gene matches. CDR3 length equals 14 residues. The CDR3 DNA reads TGTGCCAGCAGTGTTAGCGGGGGCGGAGAGACCCAGTACTTC. Its translation is CASSVSGGGETQYF.

The chain combines TRBV5-6 with TRBJ1-2, with TRBD1 as a possible D gene (5 bases). The CDR3 extends over 17 amino acids. Germline loops: CDR1 SGHDT, CDR2 YYEEEE. V lost 1 base and J 2 bases, leaving 18 bases between the germline ends. DNA for the CDR3: TGTGCCAGCAGCTTGTTCGGTGGTGAAGGGGAAAACTATGGCTACACCTTC. Protein sequence: CASSLFGGEGENYGYTF.

The gene calls are TRBV10-3 and TRBJ1-6, with D unclear. The V end was cut by 4 bases, the J end by 3 bases, with 7 bases between. Germline loops: CDR1 ENHRY, CDR2 SYGVKD. This CDR3 has 14 residues. The CDR3 loop is CAISGLDYNSPLHF. For the CDR3, the DNA is TGTGCCATCAGTGGGCTCGACTATAATTCACCCCTCCACTTT.

The rearrangement joins TRBV19 to TRBJ2-7; unclear D gene. V was clipped by 3 bases and J by 2 bases, with 17 bases between them. This CDR3 region has 16 residues. Germline assignment: CDR1 LNHDA and CDR2 SQIVND (reference sequence). The CDR3 bases are TGTGCCAGTAGTATTGGTCAAACTCTGATCGCCTACGAGCAGTACTTC. This codes for CASSIGQTLIAYEQYF. The full variable domain, in which reference TRBV19 and TRBJ2-7 provide the parts outside the CDR3, is DGGITQSPKYLFRKEGQNVTLSCEQNLNHDAMYWYRQDPGQGLRLIYYSQIVNDFQKGDIAEGYSVSREKKESFPLTVTSAQKNPTAFYLCASSIGQTLIAYEQYFGPGTRLTVT.

The genes are TRBV5-1 and TRBJ2-7; weak D call: TRBD1 (7 bases). Germline V gene sequence: CDR1 SGHRS, CDR2 YFSETQ. Trimming stripped 4 bases from V and 1 base from J, with 15 bases between. The CDR3 runs 15 residues. The CDR3 nucleotides read TGCGCCAGCAGCCTGACAGGGCGGGAATCCTACGAGCAGTACTTC. The encoded protein is CASSLTGRESYEQYF.

The chain recombines TRBV27 with TRBJ1-1; weak D call: TRBD1 (6 bases). This CDR3 contains 14 residues. V was clipped by 7 bases and J by 5 bases, with 17 bases between them. CDR1 is MNHEY, CDR2 SMNVEV, per germline (reference sequence). The CDR3 bases are TGTGCCAGCAACATAGACAGAGGGGGAACTGAAGCTTTCTTT. Amino acids: CASNIDRGGTEAFF.

The chain carries TRBV7-9 and TRBJ2-2, with D uncertain. V was cut by 2 bases and J by 4 bases, with 5 bases left in between. The CDR3 runs 13 residues. From germline, CDR1 is SEHNR and CDR2 FQNEAQ (reference sequence). CDR3 nucleotide sequence: TGTGCCAGCAGCTTATTCGTCACCGGGGAGCTGTTTTTT. Protein: CASSLFVTGELFF.

CDR3 region: CASSLGFRRGAYEQYF. Here the CDR3 DNA reads TGTGCCAGCAGCTTAGGGTTCCGCAGGGGGGCCTACGAGCAGTACTTC. The chain carries TRBV7-9 and TRBJ2-7, with D maybe TRBD1 (7 bases). The germline V gene encodes CDR1 SEHNR and CDR2 FQNEAQ (reference sequence). The CDR3 has 16 residues. Deletions cut 1 base from V and 2 bases from J, with 15 bases between. The complete variable domain, with remaining parts taken from reference TRBV7-9 and TRBJ2-7, reads DTGVSQNPRHKITKRGQNVTFRCDPISEHNRLYWYRQTLGQGPEFLTYFQNEAQLEKSRLLSDRFSAERPKGSFSTLEIQRTEQGDSAMYLCASSLGFRRGAYEQYFGPGTRLTVT.

J is TRBJ1-1 and V is TRBV6-5, with a weak D call TRBD1 (6 bases). The germline CDR1 and CDR2 sequences are MNHEY and SVGAGI. The length of the CDR3 is 15 residues. The V gene lost 4 bases and the J gene lost 5 bases, with 17 bases spanning the gap. The DNA for the CDR3 is TGTGCCAGCAGTTCTTTCGCGTCAGGGGAAACTGAAGCTTTCTTT. This translates into CASSSFASGETEAFF.

The rearrangement links TRBV6-5 to TRBJ2-7, with 13 bases that match TRBD2. With V trimmed by 7 bases and J by 6 bases, 6 bases remained unmatched. The CDR3 runs 14 residues. Per germline, CDR1 MNHEY and CDR2 SVGAGI. The CDR3 DNA follows: TGTGCCAGCACAACTAGCGGGGGGGCCACCGAGCAGTACTTC. It encodes CASTTSGGATEQYF.

The chain has TRBV10-2 and TRBJ2-7; maybe TRBD2 (5 bases). The CDR3 contains 14 residues. V lost 1 base and J 0 bases, leaving 7 bases between the germline ends. Germline CDR1 is WSHSY and CDR2 is SAAADI. The CDR3 DNA reads as TGCGCCAGCAGTGAGTGGAGCGGCTCCTACGAGCAGTACTTC. Protein sequence: CASSEWSGSYEQYF.

In regard to this clone: This sample also contains other DNA sequences that code for the same CDR3. The genes are TRBV5-4 and TRBJ2-2; a possible D gene is TRBD1 (6 bases). Trimming stripped 4 bases from V and 5 bases from J, with 9 bases between. The germline V gene has CDR1 SGHNT and CDR2 YYREEE (reference sequence). This CDR3 has 13 amino acids. The CDR3 spells CASSPQGTGELFF. The CDR3 nucleotides read TGTGCCAGCAGCCCCCAGGGGACCGGGGAGCTGTTTTTT.

This CDR3 reads CASSYRGRERVFF. CDR3 coding DNA: TGTGCCAGCAGCTACCGGGGGCGGGAGCGCGTGTTCTTC. The gene calls are TRBV11-2 and TRBJ2-1; tentatively, D is TRBD2 (7 bases). Germline V CDR1 and CDR2: SGHAT, FQNNGV. CDR3 length equals 13 residues. The V gene lost 4 bases and the J gene lost 15 bases, with 19 bases spanning the gap. Full variable domain (rest looked up from reference TRBV11-2 and TRBJ2-1): EAGVAQSPRYKIIEKRQSVAFWCNPISGHATLYWYQQILGQGPKLLIQFQNNGVVDDSQLPKDRFSAERLKGVDSTLKIQPAKLEDSAVYLCASSYRGRERVFFGPGTRLTVL.

The chain employs TRBV5-6 and TRBJ2-3; 7 positions match TRBD2. The CDR3 is made up of 17 amino acids. Germline V CDR1 and CDR2: SGHDT, YYEEEE. Losses at the gene ends were 3 bases for V and 2 bases for J; bases not matched to a gene: 12. The CDR3 DNA follows: TGTGCCAGCAGCTCCTCGGTCAGGCGGGGGTACACAGATACGCAGTATTTT. It translates to CASSSSVRRGYTDTQYF.

The chain uses TRBV6-6 and TRBJ1-2, with 9 bases lining up with TRBD1. The CDR3 sequence is 14 residues long. V gave up 7 bases and J gave up 3 bases; unmatched junction bases: 6. The germline gives CDR1 MNHNY, CDR2 SVGAGI (reference sequence). CDR3 DNA: TGTGCCAGCACCCCGACAGGGGGACACTATGGCTACACCTTC. Its translation is CASTPTGGHYGYTF.

The table lists this clone with a count of one. The CDR3 DNA follows: TGTGCCAGCAGTGAAAGGGACAGGGTGTATGGCTACACCTTC. Amino acids: CASSERDRVYGYTF. The gene calls are TRBV6-1 and TRBJ1-2; 9 nucleotides align to TRBD1. There are 14 residues in the CDR3. The germline V gene has CDR1 MNHNS and CDR2 SASEGT. Trimming cost V 2 bases and J 5 bases; bases outside gene matches: 3.

The rearrangement uses TRBV5-4 and TRBJ2-5; D possibly corresponds to TRBD2 (7 bases). Trimming took 2 bases from V and 5 from J, leaving 10 bases between them. The CDR3 consists of 13 residues. Germline lookup yields CDR1 SGHNT and CDR2 YYREEE (reference sequence). In nucleotides, the CDR3 is TGTGCCAGCAGCTTACAGGGAGGGGAGACCCAGTACTTC. Translated: CASSLQGGETQYF.